This T cell receptor (beta chain) was documented in a study of molecular identifiers for immune sequencing clone quantification. TCRdb recomputed calls from the PCR reads with MiXCR, one row per CDR3 protein. The top ten hold about 0.78% of the sample, which has roughly 630,000 distinct CDR3 sequences, about 25% seen once. About this clonotype: This may be a read error: a much more frequent sequence differs by one nucleotide. This CDR3 fails to terminate in the conserved phenylalanine or tryptophan, so it likely reflects a read error.

The V gene's germline CDR1 is GTSNPN and CDR2 SVGIG (reference sequence). V lost 5 bases, J lost 5 bases, and 16 bases lay in between. The CDR3 is made up of 13 amino acids. The genes are TRBV30 and TRBJ2-7; perhaps TRBD1 as D (5 bases). Input material: naive CD8+ T cells from blood, with Jurkat cell RNA spiked in. Regarding subset: FACS-sorted CD8+CD4-CCR7+CD45RA+ naive T cells. This receptor was identified in a human donor in good health. Some libraries in this study had Jurkat cell RNA spiked in. The DNA of the CDR3 is TGTGCCTGGGCACAAAAAGGGGCGGACGAGCAGTACTCC. Its translation is CAWAQKGADEQYS.